One sample yielded the 2 T cell receptor beta chains listed below, sequenced in a study of blood T cell repertoires in COVID-19. Only in-frame clones appear in the TCRdb table, and some are missing; sequencing was by immunoSEQ multiplex PCR. The table shows 250,000 to 350,000 clones, with 70% to 90% occurring only once. Input material: peripheral blood. Receptors originate from a woman between 45 and 60 years old with COVID-19, enrolled during active disease.

The chain combines TRBV19 with TRBJ2-7, with no clear D. Germline lookup yields CDR1 LNHDA and CDR2 SQIVND (reference sequence). Deletions cut 1 base from V and 1 base from J, with 8 bases between. This CDR3 contains 14 residues. CDR3 loop: CASSIVAESYEQYF. The CDR3, as DNA: TGTGCCAGTAGTATAGTTGCGGAATCCTACGAGCAGTACTTC.

This chain connects TRBV7-2 to TRBJ2-3; TRBD2 matches at 7 bases. The CDR3 covers 15 residues. With V trimmed by 5 bases and J by 3 bases, 8 bases remained unmatched. Germline V lookup: CDR1 SGHTA, CDR2 FQGNSA. CDR3 sequence (DNA): TGTGCCAGCAGCCGTCAAGCGGGGAAAACAGATACGCAGTATTTT. It yields the protein CASSRQAGKTDTQYF.